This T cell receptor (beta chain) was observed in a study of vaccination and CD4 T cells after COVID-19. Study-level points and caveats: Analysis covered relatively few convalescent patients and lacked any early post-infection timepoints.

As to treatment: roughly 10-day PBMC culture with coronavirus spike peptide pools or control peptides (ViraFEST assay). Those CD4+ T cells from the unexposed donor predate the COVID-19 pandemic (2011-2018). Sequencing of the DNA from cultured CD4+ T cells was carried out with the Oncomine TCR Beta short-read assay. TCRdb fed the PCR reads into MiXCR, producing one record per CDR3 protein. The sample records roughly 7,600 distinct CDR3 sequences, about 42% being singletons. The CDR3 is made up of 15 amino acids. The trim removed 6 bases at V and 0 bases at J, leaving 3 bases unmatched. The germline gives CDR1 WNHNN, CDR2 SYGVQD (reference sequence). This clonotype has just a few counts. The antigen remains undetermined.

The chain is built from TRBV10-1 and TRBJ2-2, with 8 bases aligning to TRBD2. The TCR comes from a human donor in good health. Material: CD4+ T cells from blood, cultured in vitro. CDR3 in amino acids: CASRATSANTGELFF. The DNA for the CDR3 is TGCGCCAGCAGGGCGACTAGCGCGAACACCGGGGAGCTGTTTTTT.